The text below deals with one TCR beta chain. The antigen remains undetermined. The source of the sample is a study of cytomegalovirus exposure and HLA in healthy donors. Regarding the study as a whole: Some V segments (TRBV6-2 and TRBV6-3 among them) were excluded as indistinguishable. Productive rates of about 87% or about 30% were seen for most TCR beta V segments in an earlier analysis. Apparent HLA restriction characterized most CMV-associated TCR beta chains in a later analysis.

The PCR used 60 Vbeta and 13 Jbeta primers. Original handling: Later reanalysis found roughly 80 million unique TCR beta chains, 10 million to 14 million of them shared. Generated by immunoSEQ multiplex PCR, the TCRdb table keeps only in-frame clones and is missing some. V and J calls and clone size come straight from that table; D and trimming were deduced from the DNA. The table records about 160,000 clones, around two thirds of them present only once. V lost 2 bases, J lost 3 bases, and 3 bases stayed unmatched. CDR1 is SNHLY and CDR2 is FYNNEI in the germline V gene. The CDR3 has 15 residues. The chain recombines TRBV2 with TRBJ1-5; 8 bases fit TRBD1. This TCR came from a woman under 30 in good health and CMV-seronegative. The sample consisted of PBMCs. This chain's CDR3 is CASSEPGGHNQPQHF. The CDR3, as DNA: TGTGCCAGCAGTGAACCAGGGGGCCACAATCAGCCCCAGCATTTT. The full variable domain, with the rest looked up from reference TRBV2 and TRBJ1-5, is EPEVTQTPSHQVTQMGQEVILRCVPISNHLYFYWYRQILGQKVEFLVSFYNNEISEKSEIFDDQFSVERPDGSNFTLKIRSTKLEDSAMYFCASSEPGGHNQPQHFGDGTRLSIL.